The rows below give T cell receptor beta chains drawn from one sample of a study of control samples from healthy donors and cancer patients. The table came from immunoSEQ multiplex PCR; TCRdb's copy has only in-frame clones and leaves some out. The repertoire holds around 20,000 clones, with around 83% as singletons. The specimen sequenced was PBMCs. The source of these receptors is a woman in her 70s with colorectal cancer. Both conserved end residues are part of each CDR3. The D gene is left open where the match is weak. Expanded clones are given a class, and other clones once, few, many or no size at all.

d_gene	v_gene	j_gene	abundance	CDR3nt	CDR3aa
.	TRBV5-4	TRBJ2-5	.	TGTGCCAGCAGCTTGGTTAAGGGCGCCCAAGAGACCCAGTACTTC	CASSLVKGAQETQYF
.	TRBV9	TRBJ1-1	.	TGTGCCAGCAGCGTAGCTTGGGGGGACACTGAAGCTTTCTTT	CASSVAWGDTEAFF
.	TRBV12-5	TRBJ2-2	.	TGTGCTAGTGGTACCTCAGGGGCCCCCGGGGAGCTGTTTTTT	CASGTSGAPGELFF
TRBD1	TRBV5-5	TRBJ2-2	.	TGTGCCAGCAGCCACGGACAGGGGCACACCGGGGAGCTGTTTTTT	CASSHGQGHTGELFF
TRBD2	TRBV7-8	TRBJ2-7	.	TGTGCCAGCAGCTCCGGACTAGCGGGAGGGTACGAGCAGTACTTC	CASSSGLAGGYEQYF
.	TRBV6-5	TRBJ1-3	.	TGTGCCAGCGGAGGGCGCGGCTCTGGAAACACCATATATTTT	CASGGRGSGNTIYF
.	TRBV6-2/TRBV6-3	TRBJ1-1	.	TGTGCCAGCAGTTACTCGATCTTGGGAGGGGATTTCGGGGGCACTGAAGCTTTCTTT	CASSYSILGGDFGGTEAFF
TRBD1	TRBV13	TRBJ2-7	.	TGTGCCAGCAGCTTAAGACAGGGGATCTCCTACGAGCAGTACTTC	CASSLRQGISYEQYF
TRBD1	TRBV6-6	TRBJ1-3	.	TGTGCCAGCAGAATGGGACAGAGCTCTGGAAACACCATATATTTT	CASRMGQSSGNTIYF
TRBD1	TRBV29-1	TRBJ1-5	.	TGCAGCGCGACAGGGGCTAGCAATCAGCCCCAGCATTTT	CSATGASNQPQHF
TRBD1	TRBV6-2/TRBV6-3	TRBJ1-2	.	TGTGCCAGCAGTCCGGACAGGGTTAACTATGGCTACACCTTC	CASSPDRVNYGYTF
TRBD2	TRBV6-5	TRBJ2-5	once	TGTGCCAGCAGTTACTCGGGGACTAGCGGGGTAGAGACCCAGTACTTC	CASSYSGTSGVETQYF
TRBD2	TRBV24-1	TRBJ2-5	.	TGTGCCACCAGTGAGGCCGGGACTAGCGAAGAGACCCAGTACTTC	CATSEAGTSEETQYF
.	TRBV18	TRBJ2-5	.	TGTGCCAGCTCACAGGACGGTCAAGAGACCCAGTACTTC	CASSQDGQETQYF
.	TRBV7-9	TRBJ1-1	.	TGTGCCAGCAGCTCACTCCTTGAAGCTTTCTTT	CASSSLLEAFF
.	TRBV7-8	TRBJ2-7	.	TGTGCCAGCAGCATACGCTCCTACGAGCAGTACTTC	CASSIRSYEQYF
.	TRBV21-1	TRBJ2-7	.	TGTGCCAGCCACCGAATCGGGACTAGTCTGTCCCTCTGGTGGCGGGAGCAGTACTTC	CASHRIGTSLSLWWREQYF
.	TRBV2	TRBJ2-1	.	TGTGCCAGCAGTGGAGACAGGAGCTCCTACAATGAGCAGTTCTTC	CASSGDRSSYNEQFF
.	TRBV7-2	TRBJ2-5	.	TGTGCCAGCAGCTTAGCTAGGGCAGACCTGGGGACCCAGTACTTC	CASSLARADLGTQYF
.	TRBV3-1/TRBV3-2	TRBJ2-2	.	TGTGCCAGCAGCCAAGACTCCGGGGAGCTGTTTTTT	CASSQDSGELFF
.	TRBV6-2/TRBV6-3	TRBJ1-2	.	TGTGCCAGCAGTTACGAGGGTTGGAACTATGGCTACACCTTC	CASSYEGWNYGYTF
.	TRBV27	TRBJ2-4	once	TGTGCCAGCAGGACCTCTTCGGACTGGGCAGCCAAAAACATTCAGTACTTC	CASRTSSDWAAKNIQYF
.	TRBV5-4	TRBJ2-3	.	TGTGCCAGCAGCTCGCCGGTAGATACGCAGTATTTT	CASSSPVDTQYF
.	TRBV27	TRBJ2-1	.	TGTGCCAGCAGGTTCGACGTTGGGGTCTACAATGAGCAGTTCTTC	CASRFDVGVYNEQFF
.	TRBV7-9	TRBJ1-1	once	TGTGCCAGCATCGAGGGGGGTGAAGCTTTCTTT	CASIEGGEAFF
TRBD2	TRBV6-5	TRBJ2-2	once	TGTGCCAGCGCCCCCGGCGGGGGGTCCGGGGAGCTGTTTTTT	CASAPGGGSGELFF
TRBD1	TRBV7-9	TRBJ1-1	.	TGTGCCAGCAGCCGAACCCCAGGGGGCGCCCGGACTGAAGCTTTCTTT	CASSRTPGGARTEAFF
.	TRBV4-2	TRBJ1-3	.	TGTGCCAGCAGCCAAGATCGGAACGCAGCCTCTGGAAACACCATATATTTT	CASSQDRNAASGNTIYF
.	TRBV7-2	TRBJ2-1	.	TGTGCCAGCAGTCCGACAGGACCTTTTGAGCAGTTCTTC	CASSPTGPFEQFF
TRBD2	TRBV9	TRBJ2-3	.	TGTGCCAGCAGCCACCCTGGGACTAGCGGGGGCCTCACAGATACGCAGTATTTT	CASSHPGTSGGLTDTQYF
.	TRBV29-1	TRBJ1-1	.	TGCAGCGTTGAACTCATGAGCCCCAGGGTCGCTGAAGCTTTCTTT	CSVELMSPRVAEAFF
TRBD1	TRBV5-4	TRBJ1-2	.	TGTGCCAGCAGCCTCGGGACAGGCCGCGGCTACACCTTC	CASSLGTGRGYTF
.	TRBV27	TRBJ2-7	.	TGTGCCAGCAGTTTATCGGGACTTGGCCAGGGAGTGGGCGAGCAGTACTTC	CASSLSGLGQGVGEQYF